The 8 T cell receptor beta chains in this list originate from one sample, sequenced in a study of beta chain features in type 1 diabetes. cDNA synthesis used the whole RNA isolate, giving expressed TCRB sequences. TCRdb's copy holds only in-frame clones and misses some; the assay was immunoSEQ multiplex PCR. The sample carries roughly 380,000 clones, about 20% recorded once. Sequencing was performed on naive CD4+ T cells from blood. The receptors here all came from a woman under 30 in good health.

This clone was found a few times. V usage is TRBV19 and J usage is TRBJ2-1; D unclear. Trimming pared 5 bases from V and 0 bases from J, leaving 17 bases between. The germline gives CDR1 LNHDA, CDR2 SQIVND (reference sequence). This CDR3 spans 17 amino acids. CDR3 sequence reads: CASSVLRQTRSYNEQFF. The CDR3 DNA follows: TGTGCCAGTAGTGTCCTCAGGCAAACCCGCTCCTACAATGAGCAGTTCTTC.

The rearrangement uses TRBV5-1 and TRBJ2-5; TRBD2 matches at 13 bases. V lost 4 bases to trimming and J lost 1 base; unmatched junction nucleotides: 4. CDR1 and CDR2 (germline): SGHRS, YFSETQ. This CDR3 spans 16 amino acids. CDR3 residues: CASSQGTSGVQETQYF. CDR3 coding DNA: TGCGCCAGCAGCCAAGGGACTAGCGGGGTCCAAGAGACCCAGTACTTC.

This sequence joins TRBV9 and TRBJ2-5, with 11 bases lining up with TRBD2. The length of the CDR3 is 18 residues. The junction had 11 bases not matched to a gene; V was cut back by 0 bases and J by 4 bases. Germline values: CDR1 SGDLS, CDR2 YYNGEE. The CDR3 nucleotides read TGTGCCAGCAGCGTAGGGGCTAGCGGGGGGATTGTGGGAGAGACCCAGTACTTC. Protein: CASSVGASGGIVGETQYF.

This clone was counted between two and nine times. Here the CDR3 omits its conserved ending phenylalanine or tryptophan, so a read error is the likely source. It is unclear where the CDR3 begins or ends on the DNA, so no DNA is shown, and the CDR3 is as TCRdb lists it. The chain combines TRBV21-1 with TRBJ1-6; the D call TRBD1 from the table was never checked on the DNA. TRBV21-1 corresponds to a pseudogene. The CDR3 adds up to 10 amino acids, both ends counted. CDR3 region: CASSFPDRVS.

The J gene is TRBJ1-1, the V gene TRBV18; 7 nucleotides match TRBD1. The CDR3 covers 16 residues. Germline V gives CDR1 KGHSH, CDR2 LQKENI. J lost 0 bases, V lost 6 bases, and 10 bases had no gene match. The CDR3 sequence: CASSVRGATMNTEAFF. In nucleotides, the CDR3 is TGTGCCAGCTCCGTCAGGGGGGCTACCATGAACACTGAAGCTTTCTTT.

The chain is built from TRBV5-6 and TRBJ2-3; D is undetermined. Germline-derived CDR1 and CDR2 are SGHDT and YYEEEE. This CDR3 comprises 12 residues. The ends were cut back, 0 bases at V and 7 bases at J, with 6 bases in the middle. In nucleotides, the CDR3 is TGTGCCAGCAGCTTGGGTGCGAATACGCAGTATTTT. Its protein product is CASSLGANTQYF.

The chain recombines TRBV29-1 with TRBJ2-3; D call uncertain. The germline V and J ends were trimmed by 3 bases and 0 bases, with 10 bases remaining between them. From germline, CDR1 is SQVTM and CDR2 ANQGSEA. This CDR3 contains 14 residues. The chain's CDR3 is CSVDGRFSTDTQYF. The CDR3 DNA sequence: TGCAGCGTTGACGGTCGTTTCAGCACAGATACGCAGTATTTT.

The J gene is TRBJ1-4, the V gene TRBV25-1; weak D call: TRBD1 (6 bases). Between the trimmed V and J ends, which lost 6 bases and 5 bases, there was a span of 10 bases. CDR3 length equals 13 residues. CDR1 is MGHDK and CDR2 is SYGVNS in the germline V gene. This CDR3 is CASRDSPNEKLFF. The CDR3 coding sequence is TGTGCCAGCAGGGACAGCCCAAATGAAAAACTGTTTTTT. The whole variable domain, remainder taken from reference TRBV25-1 and TRBJ1-4, is EADIYQTPRYLVIGTGKKITLECSQTMGHDKMYWYQQDPGMELHLIHYSYGVNSTEKGDLSSESTVSRIRTEHFPLTLESARPSHTSQYLCASRDSPNEKLFFGSGTQLSVL.